This is a list of T cell receptor beta chains from one sample in a study of cytomegalovirus exposure and HLA in healthy donors. Here immunoSEQ multiplex PCR was the method, and the copy in TCRdb shows in-frame clones only, minus some. Altogether some 150,000 clones are present, around 85% being singletons, with the ten largest covering about 4.5%. The sequencing sample was made of PBMCs. The receptors shown here come from a man between 40 and 49 years old in good health and CMV-seronegative. The CDR3 runs from the conserved cysteine through the conserved F or W. D genes are given only for firm matches. Expanded clones are given a class, and other clones once, few, many or no size at all.

TRBJ1-1,few,NA,TRBV6-1,TGTGCCAGCGGCCCTCTAAGTACAGGGAACACTGAAGCTTTCTTT,CASGPLSTGNTEAFF
TRBJ2-1,NA,NA,TRBV30,TGTGCCTGGAGTACAGGAGGGCCTGAGCAGTTCTTC,CAWSTGGPEQFF
TRBJ1-4,NA,NA,TRBV5-1,TGCGCCAGCCAACCCGGGGGGGTGGTCAATGAAAAACTGTTTTTT,CASQPGGVVNEKLFF
TRBJ1-2,NA,NA,TRBV7-8,TGTGCCAGCAGCTTAAACAGCCTTAACTATGGCTACACCTTC,CASSLNSLNYGYTF
TRBJ2-5,NA,NA,TRBV13,TGTGCCAGCAGCTTAGCCAGGACACAAGAGACCCAGTACTTC,CASSLARTQETQYF
TRBJ2-2,NA,NA,TRBV5-4,TGTGCCAGCAGCTTTTTGACAGGAGACACCGGGGAGCTGTTTTTT,CASSFLTGDTGELFF
TRBJ1-1,NA,NA,TRBV9,TGTGCCAGCAGCCCCCGGTATCAGGGACTAAACACTGAAGCTTTCTTT,CASSPRYQGLNTEAFF
TRBJ1-4,NA,NA,TRBV19,TGTGCCAGTAGCACAATACAGGGAACTAATGAAAAACTGTTTTTT,CASSTIQGTNEKLFF
TRBJ2-2,NA,NA,TRBV7-8,TGTGCCAGCAGCCGCAGGGAATCCGGGGAGCTGTTTTTT,CASSRRESGELFF
TRBJ2-6,NA,NA,TRBV5-1,TGCGCCAGCAGCTTTTCGGGTAATGGGGCCAACGTCCTGACTTTC,CASSFSGNGANVLTF
TRBJ2-7,NA,NA,TRBV7-9,TGTGCCAGCAGCTTAGCGGAGACCTACGAGCAGTACTTC,CASSLAETYEQYF
TRBJ2-7,NA,NA,TRBV30,TGTGCCTGGAGTGTACACGGGGGGCAGGGCTACGAGCAGTACTTC,CAWSVHGGQGYEQYF
TRBJ2-2,NA,NA,TRBV7-2,TGTGCCAGCACTCGGGGCGGGACCCAAAACACCGGGGAGCTGTTTTTT,CASTRGGTQNTGELFF
TRBJ1-6,NA,NA,TRBV7-3,TGTGCCAGCAGCCGGGGACAATCTAATTCACCCCTCCACTTT,CASSRGQSNSPLHF
TRBJ2-6,NA,TRBD1,TRBV19,TGTGCCAGTAGCGCGACAGGGTCGGGGGCCAACGTCCTGACTTTC,CASSATGSGANVLTF